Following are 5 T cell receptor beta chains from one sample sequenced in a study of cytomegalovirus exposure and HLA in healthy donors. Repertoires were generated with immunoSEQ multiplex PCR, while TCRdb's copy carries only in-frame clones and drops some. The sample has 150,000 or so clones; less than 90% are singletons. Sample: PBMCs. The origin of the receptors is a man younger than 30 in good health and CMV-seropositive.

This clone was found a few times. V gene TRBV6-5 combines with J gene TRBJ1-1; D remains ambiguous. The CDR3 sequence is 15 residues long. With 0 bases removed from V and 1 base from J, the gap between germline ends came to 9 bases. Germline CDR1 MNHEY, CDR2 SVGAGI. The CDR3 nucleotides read TGTGCCAGCAGTTACTCTGGCGGGAAGAACACTGAAGCTTTCTTT. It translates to CASSYSGGKNTEAFF.

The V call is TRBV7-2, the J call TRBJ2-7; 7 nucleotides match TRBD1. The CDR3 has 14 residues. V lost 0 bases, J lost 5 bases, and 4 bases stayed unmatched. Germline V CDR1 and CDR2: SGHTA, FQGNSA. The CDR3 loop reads CASSLATGVHEQYF. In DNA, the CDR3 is TGTGCCAGCAGCTTAGCCACAGGGGTCCACGAGCAGTACTTC.

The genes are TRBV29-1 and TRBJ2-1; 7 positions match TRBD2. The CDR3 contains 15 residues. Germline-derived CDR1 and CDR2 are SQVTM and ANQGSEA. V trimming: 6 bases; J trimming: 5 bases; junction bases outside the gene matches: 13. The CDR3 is CSVPSRLAVNNEQFF. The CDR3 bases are TGCAGCGTCCCCTCGAGGCTAGCGGTTAACAATGAGCAGTTCTTC.

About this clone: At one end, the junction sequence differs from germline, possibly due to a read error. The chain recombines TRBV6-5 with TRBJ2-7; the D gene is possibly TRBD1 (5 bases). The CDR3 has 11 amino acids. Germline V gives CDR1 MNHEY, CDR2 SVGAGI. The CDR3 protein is CASSENHIQDF. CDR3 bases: TGTGCCAGCAGTGAAAATCATATACAGGACTTC.

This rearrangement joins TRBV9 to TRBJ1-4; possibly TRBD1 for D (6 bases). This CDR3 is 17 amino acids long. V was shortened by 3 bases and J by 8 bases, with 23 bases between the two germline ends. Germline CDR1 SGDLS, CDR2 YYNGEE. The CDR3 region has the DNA TGTGCCAGCAGCGCCCGAGGAGCGTCAGTCCAGGGGGAAAAACTGTTTTTT. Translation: CASSARGASVQGEKLFF.